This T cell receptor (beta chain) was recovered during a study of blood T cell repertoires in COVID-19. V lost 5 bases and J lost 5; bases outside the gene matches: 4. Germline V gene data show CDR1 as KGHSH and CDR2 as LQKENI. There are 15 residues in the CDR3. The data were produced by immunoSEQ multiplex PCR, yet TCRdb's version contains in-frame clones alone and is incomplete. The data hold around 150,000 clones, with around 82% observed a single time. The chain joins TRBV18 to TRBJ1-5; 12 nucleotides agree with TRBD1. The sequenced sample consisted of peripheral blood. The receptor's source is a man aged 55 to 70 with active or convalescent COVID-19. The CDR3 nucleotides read TGTGCCAGCTCATCGGGACAGGGGGCTTATCAGCCCCAGCATTTT. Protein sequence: CASSSGQGAYQPQHF.